The next 24 T cell receptor beta chains were all read from a single sample in a study of cytomegalovirus exposure and HLA in healthy donors. Vbeta (60) and Jbeta (13) primers were used in the PCR. Generated by immunoSEQ multiplex PCR, the TCRdb table keeps only in-frame clones and is missing some. The profile shows about 140,000 clones, approximately 80% of them singletons. The material sequenced was PBMCs. The receptors derive from a woman in her late teens or twenties in good health and CMV-seropositive.

This clone has a handful of counts. This chain uses TRBV5-6 with TRBJ1-5, with 11 nucleotides matching TRBD1. The CDR3 length is 17 residues. After removal of 4 bases from V and 6 bases from J, the junction contained 12 bases not matched to a gene. Germline V gene lookup returns CDR1 SGHDT and CDR2 YYEEEE. This CDR3 reads CASSIQSGTGGGQPQHF. DNA of the CDR3: TGTGCCAGCAGCATACAATCCGGGACAGGGGGAGGTCAGCCCCAGCATTTT.

The chain recombines TRBV9 with TRBJ1-2; possible D gene TRBD1, 5 bases. V lost 5 bases and J lost 8, with 16 bases in between. Germline values: CDR1 SGDLS, CDR2 YYNGEE. This CDR3 is 13 amino acids long. In DNA form, the CDR3 reads TGTGCCAGCAGGGCGGTGGGGGGGAACGGCTACACCTTC. Protein product: CASRAVGGNGYTF. Variable domain in full (rest from reference TRBV9 and TRBJ1-2): DSGVTQTPKHLITATGQRVTLRCSPRSGDLSVYWYQQSLDQGLQFLIQYYNGEERAKGNILERFSAQQFPDLHSELNLSSLELGDSALYFCASRAVGGNGYTFGSGTRLTVV.

The V and J genes are TRBV19 and TRBJ1-1; no definite D call. CDR1 is LNHDA and CDR2 is SQIVND in the germline V gene (reference sequence). The V end was cut by 6 bases, the J end by 1 base, with 12 bases between. The CDR3 totals 14 residues. The CDR3 sequence is CASRGAGRNTEAFF. CDR3 DNA sequence: TGTGCCAGTAGGGGAGCAGGCCGGAACACTGAAGCTTTCTTT.

V gene TRBV28 combines with J gene TRBJ1-5; tentative D call: TRBD1 (6 bases). Per the germline V gene, CDR1 is MDHEN and CDR2 is SYDVKM. The CDR3 runs 15 residues. V gave up 1 base and J gave up 4 bases, with 11 bases separating them. CDR3 nucleotide sequence: TGTGCCAGCAGTTTATTACAGGGAACGAATCAGCCCCAGCATTTT. Translating it yields CASSLLQGTNQPQHF.

The chain combines TRBV18 with TRBJ1-1; tentatively, D is TRBD1 (5 bases). Per the germline V gene, CDR1 is KGHSH and CDR2 is LQKENI. This CDR3 has 15 amino acids. Trimming removed 3 bases at V and 1 base at J, with 12 bases between. In nucleotides, the CDR3 is TGTGCCAGCTCACCTTCTACGGGGGAGAACACTGAAGCTTTCTTT. Amino acids: CASSPSTGENTEAFF.

The J gene is TRBJ2-3, the V gene TRBV7-2, with 10 bases that match TRBD2. V trimming: 2 bases; J trimming: 4 bases; junction bases outside the gene matches: 3. This CDR3 comprises 15 residues. Germline CDR1 reads SGHTA; CDR2 reads FQGNSA. In DNA, the CDR3 is TGTGCCAGCAGCTTACGGCTAGCGGGGGCAGATACGCAGTATTTT. Translating it yields CASSLRLAGADTQYF.

The CDR3 loop is CASSFVRSSEATNEKLFF. CDR3 nucleotides: TGTGCCAGCAGCTTCGTGAGGAGCTCGGAAGCAACTAATGAAAAACTGTTTTTT. The genes are TRBV7-9 and TRBJ1-4, with no clear D. Germline CDR1 SEHNR, CDR2 FQNEAQ (reference sequence). Trimming removed 3 bases at V and 0 bases at J, with 17 bases between. The CDR3 loop spans 18 amino acids.

V and J are TRBV4-1 and TRBJ1-1; D uncertain. Trimming removed 0 bases at V and 3 bases at J, with 20 bases between. The CDR3 extends over 18 amino acids. Germline CDR1 MGHRA, CDR2 YSYEKL. CDR3 DNA sequence: TGCGCCAGCAGCCAAGAGGCCCTACCGACACTGTCGGACACTGAAGCTTTCTTT. Its protein product is CASSQEALPTLSDTEAFF.

This clone showed up just once. The genes are TRBV6-1 and TRBJ1-3; TRBD1 might be the D (5 bases). The germline V gene has CDR1 MNHNS and CDR2 SASEGT. The CDR3 totals 14 residues. Trimming shortened V by 4 bases and J by 4 bases, and 11 bases separated the two germline ends. The CDR3 sequence is CASSARVLGNTIYF. The CDR3 DNA follows: TGTGCCAGCAGTGCCAGGGTCTTGGGAAACACCATATATTTT.

The genes are TRBV6-1 and TRBJ1-5; TRBD1 agrees at 8 bases. Trimming at V came to 6 bases and at J to 2 bases, leaving 6 bases not matched to a gene. The germline V gene encodes CDR1 MNHNS and CDR2 SASEGT. This CDR3 has 15 amino acids. The CDR3 sequence is CASSLGQGGNQPQHF. The CDR3 DNA sequence: TGTGCCAGCAGCCTAGGACAGGGTGGCAATCAGCCCCAGCATTTT.

This chain links TRBV7-9 with TRBJ2-1, with 13 bases fitting TRBD2. Germline lookup yields CDR1 SEHNR and CDR2 FQNEAQ (reference sequence). V shed 7 bases, J shed 9 bases, and the junction held 6 bases outside the gene matches. This CDR3 has 14 amino acids. This chain's CDR3 is CASTTSGGAGEQFF. CDR3 DNA: TGTGCCAGCACCACTAGCGGGGGGGCGGGTGAGCAGTTCTTC. The full variable domain, with the rest looked up from reference TRBV7-9 and TRBJ2-1, is DTGVSQNPRHKITKRGQNVTFRCDPISEHNRLYWYRQTLGQGPEFLTYFQNEAQLEKSRLLSDRFSAERPKGSFSTLEIQRTEQGDSAMYLCASTTSGGAGEQFFGPGTRLTVL.

The V and J genes are TRBV30 and TRBJ1-2; maybe TRBD1 (6 bases). Looked up from germline, CDR1 is GTSNPN and CDR2 is SVGIG (reference sequence). The CDR3 extends over 15 amino acids. Deletions cut 3 bases from V and 3 bases from J, with 17 bases between. CDR3 residues: CAWRTPQGRDYGYTF. The CDR3, as DNA: TGTGCCTGGAGGACACCACAGGGCCGTGACTATGGCTACACCTTC.

The rearrangement uses TRBV5-5 and TRBJ2-2; no firm D call. CDR3 length equals 16 residues. Germline V gives CDR1 SGHKS, CDR2 YYEKEE (reference sequence). The V gene lost 4 bases and the J gene lost 0 bases, with 13 bases spanning the gap. In nucleotides, the CDR3 is TGTGCCAGCAGCCCCCCCCGACTCGCGAACACCGGGGAGCTGTTTTTT. Encoded protein: CASSPPRLANTGELFF.

This clone was seen a handful of times. The chain links TRBV6-1 to TRBJ2-3, with 8 bases aligning to TRBD2. The V gene's germline CDR1 is MNHNS and CDR2 SASEGT. V trimming: 6 bases; J trimming: 4 bases; junction bases outside the gene matches: 3. This CDR3 has 13 residues. CDR3 nucleotide sequence: TGTGCCAGCAGCGGGGGGGCCGCAGATACGCAGTATTTT. Translated: CASSGGAADTQYF.

The chain is built from TRBV5-6 and TRBJ2-1; 7 bases are shared with TRBD1. The V and J ends lost 4 bases and 4 bases, in that order; junction bases with no gene match: 8. The CDR3 has 15 amino acids. Per the germline V gene, CDR1 is SGHDT and CDR2 is YYEEEE. CDR3 coding DNA: TGTGCCAGCAGCCGTTACACAGGGGTTTACAATGAGCAGTTCTTC. Residues: CASSRYTGVYNEQFF.

The J gene is TRBJ2-5, the V gene TRBV5-6; TRBD2 matches 12 bases. The J call is uncertain, as TRBJ2-7 better fits the DNA end. Germline loops: CDR1 SGHDT, CDR2 YYEEEE. This CDR3 is 16 amino acids long. The CDR3 loop reads CASSLVALAGGHEQYF. CDR3 nucleotide sequence: TGTGCCAGCAGCTTGGTTGCACTAGCGGGGGGCCACGAGCAGTACTTC.

This clone was seen a handful of times. This chain connects TRBV5-1 to TRBJ2-7, with 12 bases lining up with TRBD1. This CDR3 comprises 17 residues. With 3 bases clipped from V and 2 bases from J, the junction kept 9 bases outside the gene matches. Germline CDR1 and CDR2: SGHRS and YFSETQ. The CDR3 is CASSSYQGTGGTYEQYF. The CDR3 DNA reads as TGCGCCAGCAGCTCCTACCAGGGGACAGGGGGCACCTACGAGCAGTACTTC.

V usage is TRBV11-2 and J usage is TRBJ2-2; D not certain. V gave up 2 bases and J gave up 4 bases, with 11 bases separating them. Germline CDR1 is SGHAT and CDR2 is FQNNGV. The CDR3 has 15 amino acids. CDR3 amino acids: CASSLMGSTTGELFF. For the CDR3, the DNA is TGTGCCAGCAGCTTAATGGGCTCTACCACCGGGGAGCTGTTTTTT.

The DNA for the CDR3 is TGTGCCAGCTCACGCTCGGGGACAACCGCCTACGAGCAGTACTTC. Translating gives CASSRSGTTAYEQYF. This chain joins TRBV18 and TRBJ2-7; a possible D gene is TRBD1 (6 bases). V shed 4 bases and J shed 2 bases, with 15 bases lying between them. There are 15 residues in the CDR3. CDR1 KGHSH and CDR2 LQKENI come from the germline V gene. Full variable domain (outside the CDR3, taken from reference TRBV18 and TRBJ2-7): NAGVMQNPRHLVRRRGQEARLRCSPMKGHSHVYWYRQLPEEGLKFMVYLQKENIIDESGMPKERFSAEFPKEGPSILRIQQVVRGDSAAYFCASSRSGTTAYEQYFGPGTRLTVT.

The V call is TRBV5-1, the J call TRBJ1-1, with D possibly matching TRBD1 (5 bases). The germline CDR1 and CDR2 sequences are SGHRS and YFSETQ. Trimming shortened V by 7 bases and J by 5 bases, and 21 bases separated the two germline ends. CDR3 size: 15 residues. CDR3 sequence: CASHRVGQGRTEAFF. CDR3 sequence (DNA): TGCGCCAGCCACCGAGTAGGGCAGGGAAGAACTGAAGCTTTCTTT.

V is TRBV6-1 and J is TRBJ2-3; D is unresolved. V was cut by 3 bases and J by 6 bases, with 16 bases left in between. This CDR3 contains 15 residues. CDR1 MNHNS and CDR2 SASEGT come from the germline V gene. CDR3 sequence: CASSDHGSVGDTQYF. CDR3 DNA sequence: TGTGCCAGCAGTGATCATGGTAGTGTCGGGGATACGCAGTATTTT.

The gene calls are TRBV27 and TRBJ1-5, with TRBD1 as a possible D gene (5 bases). CDR1 is MNHEY, CDR2 SMNVEV, per germline (reference sequence). V lost 5 bases, J lost 1 base, and 9 bases lay in between. The CDR3 length is 14 residues. The CDR3 reads CASSPRQSNQPQHF. Here the CDR3 DNA reads TGTGCCAGCAGTCCCCGACAGAGCAATCAGCCCCAGCATTTT.

The chain recombines TRBV19 with TRBJ1-5, with 9 nucleotides matching TRBD1. The CDR3 contains 15 residues. The trim removed 4 bases at V and 5 bases at J, leaving 6 bases unmatched. Germline V gives CDR1 LNHDA, CDR2 SQIVND (reference sequence). Here the CDR3 reads CASSTGTGQHQPQHF. CDR3 nucleotides: TGTGCCAGTAGTACCGGGACAGGGCAGCATCAGCCCCAGCATTTT.

The chain carries TRBV10-3 and TRBJ2-7; D is possibly TRBD2 (5 bases). Germline lookup yields CDR1 ENHRY and CDR2 SYGVKD. The V end was cut by 11 bases, the J end by 3 bases, with 17 bases between. This CDR3 has 13 residues. This CDR3 is CASGNAAVYEQYF. The CDR3 DNA sequence: TGTGCCTCCGGGAATGCAGCAGTCTACGAGCAGTACTTC.